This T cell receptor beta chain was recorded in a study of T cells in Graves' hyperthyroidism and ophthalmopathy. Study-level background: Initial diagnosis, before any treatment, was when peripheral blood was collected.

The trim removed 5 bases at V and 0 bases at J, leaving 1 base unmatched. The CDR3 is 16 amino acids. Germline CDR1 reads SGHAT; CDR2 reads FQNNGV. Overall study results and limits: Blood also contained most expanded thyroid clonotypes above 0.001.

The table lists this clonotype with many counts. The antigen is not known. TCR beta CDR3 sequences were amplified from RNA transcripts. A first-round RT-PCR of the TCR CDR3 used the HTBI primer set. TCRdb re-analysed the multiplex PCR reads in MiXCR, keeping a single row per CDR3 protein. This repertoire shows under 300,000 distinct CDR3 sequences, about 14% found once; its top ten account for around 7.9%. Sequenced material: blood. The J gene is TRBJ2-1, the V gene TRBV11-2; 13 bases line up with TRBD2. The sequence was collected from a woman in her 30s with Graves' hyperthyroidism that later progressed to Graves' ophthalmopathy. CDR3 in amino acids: CASSRLAGGSYNEQFF. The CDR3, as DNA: TGTGCCAGCAGCCGACTAGCGGGAGGCTCCTACAATGAGCAGTTCTTC.